This note documents a single T cell receptor (beta chain) sequence. The data derive from a study of blood T cell repertoires in COVID-19. Study information: Acute and convalescent COVID-19 specimens originated in the United States, Italy and Spain. PBMCs, B-cell-depleted T cells, or T cells were the source of the cDNA or gDNA that made up the material.

The CDR3 covers 15 residues. After removal of 5 bases from V and 2 bases from J, the junction contained 7 bases not matched to a gene. CDR1 is SGHVS and CDR2 is FQNEAQ in the germline V gene. Enrolled through a virtual design, the participants were between 18 and 89 years of age and came from some 25 US areas. Participants were placed into cohorts based on the clinical history they reported. Only in-frame clones appear in the TCRdb table, and some are missing; sequencing was by immunoSEQ multiplex PCR. There are about 350,000 clones in the sample; less than 90% occur only once, and roughly 1% lies in the top ten.

The rearrangement joins TRBV7-8 to TRBJ2-5, with 8 positions matching TRBD2. The sequencing input was PBMCs or T cells enriched from blood (not recorded which). This TCR derives from a woman younger than 45 who had recovered from COVID-19. The CDR3 here is CASSAAAGGQETQYF. In DNA form, the CDR3 reads TGTGCCAGCAGCGCCGCGGCGGGGGGACAAGAGACCCAGTACTTC.